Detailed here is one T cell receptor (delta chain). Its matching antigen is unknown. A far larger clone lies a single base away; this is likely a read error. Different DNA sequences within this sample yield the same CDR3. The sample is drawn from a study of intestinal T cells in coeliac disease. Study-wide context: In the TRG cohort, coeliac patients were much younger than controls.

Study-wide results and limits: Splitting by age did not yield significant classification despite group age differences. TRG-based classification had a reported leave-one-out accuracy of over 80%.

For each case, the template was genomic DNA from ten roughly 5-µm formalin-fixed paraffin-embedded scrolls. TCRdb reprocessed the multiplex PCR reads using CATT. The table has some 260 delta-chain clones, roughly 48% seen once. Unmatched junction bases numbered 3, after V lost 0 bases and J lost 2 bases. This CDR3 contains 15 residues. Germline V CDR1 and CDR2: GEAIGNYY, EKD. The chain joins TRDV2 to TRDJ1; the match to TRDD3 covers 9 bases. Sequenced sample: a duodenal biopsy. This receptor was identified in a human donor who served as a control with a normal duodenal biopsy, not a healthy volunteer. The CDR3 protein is CACDTLGGYTDKLIF. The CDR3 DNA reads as TGTGCCTGTGACACCCTTGGGGGATATACCGATAAACTCATCTTT.